This entry lists 8 T cell receptor beta chains sequenced from one sample in a study of cytomegalovirus exposure and HLA in healthy donors. PCR used 60 Vbeta primers and 13 Jbeta primers. Repertoires were generated with immunoSEQ multiplex PCR, while TCRdb's copy carries only in-frame clones and drops some. The repertoire consists of around 300,000 clones, with about 75% occurring once and the leading ten covering approximately 2.3%. Material for sequencing was PBMCs. Every receptor here comes from a female donor in good health and CMV-seronegative.

Worth noting for this clone: At one end, the junction sequence differs from germline, possibly due to a read error. The chain couples TRBV7-3 to TRBJ2-3; perhaps TRBD1 as D (5 bases). This CDR3 is 15 amino acids long. The V gene's germline CDR1 is SGHTA and CDR2 FQGTGA. The CDR3 sequence: CASSLTGAEEDTQYF. CDR3 bases: TGTGCCAGCAGCCTAACTGGGGCAGAAGAAGATACGCAGTATTTT.

The CDR3 here is CASRRGGGDYNEQFF. Written as DNA, the CDR3 is TGTGCCAGCCGCCGAGGGGGAGGGGACTACAATGAGCAGTTCTTC. The V and J genes are TRBV7-6 and TRBJ2-1; D is possibly TRBD2 (7 bases). CDR1 and CDR2 (germline): SGHVS, FNYEAQ. The V gene lost 8 bases and the J gene lost 3 bases, with 17 bases spanning the gap. There are 15 residues in the CDR3. Full variable domain (outside the CDR3, taken from reference TRBV7-6 and TRBJ2-1): GAGVSQSPRYKVTKRGQDVALRCDPISGHVSLYWYRQALGQGPEFLTYFNYEAQQDKSGLPNDRFSAERPEGSISTLTIQRTEQRDSAMYRCASRRGGGDYNEQFFGPGTRLTVL.

This clone appeared a few times. The chain joins TRBV9 to TRBJ2-1; 11 positions match TRBD2. Germline V gives CDR1 SGDLS, CDR2 YYNGEE. V gave up 3 bases and J gave up 10 bases; unmatched junction bases: 12. The CDR3 totals 16 residues. CDR3 sequence: CASSGGGSGRAGEQFF. CDR3 sequence (DNA): TGTGCCAGCAGCGGAGGCGGTAGCGGGAGGGCCGGGGAGCAGTTCTTC.

In the case of this clone: Other DNA sequences in this sample translate to the same CDR3. The chain has TRBV7-7 and TRBJ2-5; 7 bases align to TRBD1. V lost 1 base to trimming and J lost 2 bases; unmatched junction nucleotides: 1. This CDR3 contains 14 residues. CDR1 and CDR2 (germline): SSHAT, FNYEAQ (reference sequence). CDR3 in DNA: TGTGCCAGCAGCTTAGGGACAGGACAAGAGACCCAGTACTTC. Residues: CASSLGTGQETQYF.

This chain joins TRBV30 and TRBJ2-3, with a weak D call TRBD2 (5 bases). Germline V gene sequence: CDR1 GTSNPN, CDR2 SVGIG (reference sequence). The CDR3 runs to 14 residues. Deletions cut 3 bases from V and 4 bases from J, with 14 bases between. CDR3 coding DNA: TGTGCCTGGAGGGCTCCGGGGTTCGCAGATACGCAGTATTTT. Translated: CAWRAPGFADTQYF.

This rearrangement joins TRBV7-9 to TRBJ2-7; tentative D call: TRBD2 (5 bases). With 6 bases removed from V and 6 bases from J, the gap between germline ends came to 18 bases. Per germline, CDR1 SEHNR and CDR2 FQNEAQ (reference sequence). This CDR3 region has 14 residues. Here the CDR3 DNA reads TGTGCCAGCAGGGGAGAGGGTTCGGGGAGCGAGCAGTACTTC. It encodes CASRGEGSGSEQYF.

This chain links TRBV7-2 with TRBJ2-3, with TRBD2 as a possible D gene (6 bases). Trimming stripped 6 bases from V and 4 bases from J, with 14 bases between. Germline CDR1 SGHTA, CDR2 FQGNSA. The CDR3 sequence is 14 residues long. CDR3 residues: CASRREVSSDTQYF. CDR3 nucleotides: TGTGCCAGCAGAAGGGAGGTCAGCTCAGATACGCAGTATTTT.

This clone was observed a handful of times. The rearrangement joins TRBV5-6 to TRBJ2-1; TRBD2 agrees at 12 bases. Germline values: CDR1 SGHDT, CDR2 YYEEEE. Trimming took 0 bases from V and 5 from J; bases not matched to a gene: 6. The CDR3 loop spans 17 amino acids. The CDR3 is CASSLVWTSGTDNEQFF. The CDR3 DNA reads TGTGCCAGCAGCTTGGTTTGGACTAGCGGGACCGACAATGAGCAGTTCTTC.